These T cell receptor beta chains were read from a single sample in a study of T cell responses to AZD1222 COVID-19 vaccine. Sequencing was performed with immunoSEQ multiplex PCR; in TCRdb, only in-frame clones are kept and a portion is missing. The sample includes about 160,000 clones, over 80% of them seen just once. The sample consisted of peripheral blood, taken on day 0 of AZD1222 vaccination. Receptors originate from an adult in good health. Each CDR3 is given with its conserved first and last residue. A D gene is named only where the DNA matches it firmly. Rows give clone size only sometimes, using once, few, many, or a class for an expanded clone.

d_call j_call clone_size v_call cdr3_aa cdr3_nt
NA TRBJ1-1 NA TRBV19 CASRERPPTEAFF TGTGCCAGTAGAGAGCGTCCCCCAACTGAAGCTTTCTTT
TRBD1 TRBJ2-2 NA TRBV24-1 CATSDFSGTGSGELFF TGTGCCACCAGTGATTTCTCCGGGACAGGGTCTGGGGAGCTGTTTTTT
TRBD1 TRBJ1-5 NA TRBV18 CASSPPGGQGKPTPQHF TGTGCCAGCTCACCACCAGGCGGACAGGGCAAGCCTACACCCCAGCATTTT
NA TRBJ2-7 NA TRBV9 CASSVDPSRSYEQYF TGTGCCAGCAGCGTAGATCCCAGTCGGTCTTACGAGCAGTACTTC
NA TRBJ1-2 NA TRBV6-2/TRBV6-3 CASSYVGALTF TGTGCCAGCAGTTACGTGGGGGCGCTTACCTTC
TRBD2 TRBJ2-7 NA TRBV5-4 CASSKSASGGTYEQYF TGTGCCAGCAGCAAATCGGCTAGCGGGGGGACCTACGAGCAGTACTTC
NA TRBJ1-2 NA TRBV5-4 CASSFPPGTTSRHGYTF TGTGCCAGCAGCTTCCCGCCAGGGACGACTTCTCGGCATGGCTACACCTTC
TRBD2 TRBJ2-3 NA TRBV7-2 CASSLAGGDTDTQYF TGTGCCAGCAGCTTAGCGGGGGGGGACACAGATACGCAGTATTTT
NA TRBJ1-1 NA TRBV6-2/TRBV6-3 CASSDYLGRMNTEAFF TGTGCCAGCAGTGACTACCTCGGACGGATGAACACTGAAGCTTTCTTT
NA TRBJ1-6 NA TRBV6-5 CATHQGPYNSPLHF TGTGCCACCCACCAGGGACCCTATAATTCACCCCTCCACTTT
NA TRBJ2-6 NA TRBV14 CASSPVLGANVLTF TGTGCCAGCAGCCCCGTTCTAGGGGCCAACGTCCTGACTTTC
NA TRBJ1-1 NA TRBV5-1 CASSSGTDYTEAFF TGCGCCAGCAGCTCTGGGACCGATTACACTGAAGCTTTCTTT
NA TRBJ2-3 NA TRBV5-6 CASSALVLGRNTDTQYF TGTGCCAGCAGCGCGCTGGTGTTAGGCAGGAACACAGATACGCAGTATTTT
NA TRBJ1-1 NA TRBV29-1 CSAKSLNTEAFF TGCAGCGCCAAGAGCCTGAACACTGAAGCTTTCTTT
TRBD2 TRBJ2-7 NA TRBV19 CASSTSGRTYEQYF TGTGCCAGTAGCACTAGCGGCCGTACCTACGAGCAGTACTTC
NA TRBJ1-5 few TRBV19 CASVRGTHQPQHF TGTGCCAGCGTTCGGGGAACCCATCAGCCCCAGCATTTT
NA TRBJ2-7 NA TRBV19 CASSPHRGASFHEQYF TGTGCCAGTAGTCCCCACCGTGGGGCATCTTTCCACGAGCAGTACTTC
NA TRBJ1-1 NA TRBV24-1 CATSDGRGFGTEAFF TGTGCCACCAGTGACGGCAGGGGTTTTGGCACTGAAGCTTTCTTT
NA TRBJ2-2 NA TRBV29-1 CSALGGVHTGELFF TGCAGCGCCCTAGGGGGGGTGCACACCGGGGAGCTGTTTTTT
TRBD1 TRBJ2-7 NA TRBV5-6 CASSAELDRGYEQYF TGTGCCAGCAGCGCAGAACTAGACAGGGGCTACGAGCAGTACTTC
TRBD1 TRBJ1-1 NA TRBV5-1 CASSLEDRMNTEAFF TGCGCCAGCAGCCTGGAGGACAGGATGAACACTGAAGCTTTCTTT
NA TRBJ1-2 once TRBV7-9 CASSLMGTEGYTF TGTGCCAGCAGCTTAATGGGGACGGAGGGCTACACCTTC
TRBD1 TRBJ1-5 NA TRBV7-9 CASTQYNGQGSNQPQHF TGTGCCAGCACCCAATATAACGGACAGGGTAGCAATCAGCCCCAGCATTTT
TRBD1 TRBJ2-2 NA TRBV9 CASSVAGTGNTGELFF TGTGCCAGCAGCGTAGCTGGGACAGGGAACACCGGGGAGCTGTTTTTT
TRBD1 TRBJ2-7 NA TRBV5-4 CASSLGSVGQGAPREQYF TGTGCCAGCAGCTTGGGATCAGTGGGACAGGGGGCGCCGAGGGAGCAGTACTTC
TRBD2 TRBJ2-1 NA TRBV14 CASSYQPLAGRKNEQFF TGTGCCAGCAGCTACCAGCCACTAGCGGGACGGAAGAATGAGCAGTTCTTC
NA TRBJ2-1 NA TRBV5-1 CASSLDGSSYNEQFF TGCGCCAGCAGCTTGGACGGGAGCTCCTACAATGAGCAGTTCTTC
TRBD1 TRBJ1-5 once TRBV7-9 CASSGRTGQEPQHF TGTGCCAGCAGCGGACGGACAGGCCAGGAGCCCCAGCATTTT
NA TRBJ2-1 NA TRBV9 CASSPSGNNEQFF TGTGCCAGCAGTCCCAGCGGAAACAATGAGCAGTTCTTC
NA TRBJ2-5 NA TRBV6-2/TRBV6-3 CASSPQKGRMETQYF TGTGCCAGCAGTCCCCAAAAGGGGAGGATGGAGACCCAGTACTTC
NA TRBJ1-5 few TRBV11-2 CASSLDGGRGQPQHF TGTGCCAGCAGCTTAGATGGGGGCCGGGGGCAGCCCCAGCATTTT
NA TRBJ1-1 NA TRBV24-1 CATSDATAEAFF TGTGCCACCAGTGATGCGACAGCCGAAGCTTTCTTT
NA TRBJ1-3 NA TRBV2 CASSAVSGNTIYF TGTGCCAGCAGTGCAGTCTCTGGAAACACCATATATTTT
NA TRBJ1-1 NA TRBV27 CASSLLTGLYTEAFF TGTGCCAGCAGTTTACTGACTGGGTTATACACTGAAGCTTTCTTT
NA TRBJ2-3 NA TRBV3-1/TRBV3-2 CASSNGRSDTQYF TGTGCCAGCAGCAATGGACGGTCAGATACGCAGTATTTT
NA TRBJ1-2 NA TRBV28 CASSLVGRGYTF TGTGCCAGCAGTTTGGTAGGGCGGGGCTACACCTTC
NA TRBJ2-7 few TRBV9 CASSVAQTSYEQYF TGTGCCAGCAGCGTAGCTCAGACCTCCTACGAGCAGTACTTC
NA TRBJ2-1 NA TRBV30 CAWSPWGDEQFF TGTGCCTGGAGCCCCTGGGGGGATGAGCAGTTCTTC
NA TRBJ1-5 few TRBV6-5 CASSLGLGNQPQHF TGTGCCAGCAGTCTCGGGCTGGGCAATCAGCCCCAGCATTTT
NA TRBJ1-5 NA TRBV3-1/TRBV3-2 CASSQSDRQYGSNQPQHF TGTGCCAGCAGCCAATCGGACCGACAGTATGGTAGCAATCAGCCCCAGCATTTT
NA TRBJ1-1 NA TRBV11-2 CASARRGQKSGNTEAFF TGTGCCAGCGCCAGACGGGGACAAAAAAGCGGGAACACTGAAGCTTTCTTT
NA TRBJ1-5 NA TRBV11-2 CASSLGVGGHQPQHF TGTGCCAGCAGCTTAGGGGTGGGGGGCCATCAGCCCCAGCATTTT
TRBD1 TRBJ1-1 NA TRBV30 CAWSRDRGTEAFF TGTGCCTGGAGTAGGGACAGGGGCACTGAAGCTTTCTTT
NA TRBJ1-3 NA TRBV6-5 CASTQRVLTAIYF TGTGCCAGCACCCAGCGCGTGTTAACCGCCATATATTTT
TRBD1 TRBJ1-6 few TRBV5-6 CASSPEPGQGLDSPLHF TGTGCCAGCAGCCCTGAACCGGGACAGGGGTTGGATTCACCCCTCCACTTT
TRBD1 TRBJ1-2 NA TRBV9 CASSVAPGAGTGYGYTF TGTGCCAGCAGCGTAGCTCCTGGGGCCGGGACAGGGTATGGCTACACCTTC
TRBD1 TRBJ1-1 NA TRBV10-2 CASIKGTGVGLTEAFF TGCGCCAGCATAAAGGGGACAGGGGTTGGCTTGACTGAAGCTTTCTTT
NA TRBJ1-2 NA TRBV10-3 CAISDSGGPYGYTF TGTGCCATCAGTGATTCAGGCGGTCCATATGGCTACACCTTC
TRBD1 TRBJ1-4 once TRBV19 CASSTIDRAADEKLFF TGTGCCAGTAGTACAATAGACAGGGCCGCCGATGAAAAACTGTTTTTT
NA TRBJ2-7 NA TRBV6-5 CASSWRTLGSYEQYF TGTGCCAGCAGTTGGAGGACGTTGGGCTCCTACGAGCAGTACTTC
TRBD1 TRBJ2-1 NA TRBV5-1 CASSWTGGNEQFF TGCGCCAGCAGCTGGACAGGGGGCAATGAGCAGTTCTTC
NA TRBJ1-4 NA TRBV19 CASSTRVPNEKLFF TGTGCCAGTAGTACCAGGGTCCCTAATGAAAAACTGTTTTTT